Below, 25 T cell receptor beta chains from the same sample are listed, as sequenced in a study of post-analysis software for immune sequencing data. Findings and caveats of the study: The study found TRBV5-6, TRBV5-1 and TRBV20-1 among four to six TRBV segments more frequent in patients than controls.

Their specific antigens are unknown. Incorporated into the TCR beta cDNA libraries were unique molecular identifiers, which served to reduce PCR and sequencing biases. TCRdb independently ran MiXCR on the PCR reads; one entry per CDR3 protein. This sample yields 150,000 to 200,000 distinct CDR3 sequences, of which 30% are seen a single time; approximately 1.5% belongs to the top ten. Material: blood. The receptors come from a girl aged 5-17 years with multiple sclerosis.

Details on this clonotype: A junction boundary mismatches the germline segment, possibly from a read error. J is TRBJ2-5 and V is TRBV6-5, with TRBD2 identical over 7 bases. The CDR3 covers 16 residues. Germline values: CDR1 MNHEY, CDR2 SVGAGI. CDR3 DNA: TGTGCCGGCAGTTACTCGGGCGGGGGATACGGAGAGACCCAGTACTTC. This sequence encodes CAGSYSGGGYGETQYF.

V is TRBV20-1 and J is TRBJ1-4; 9 positions agree with TRBD1. Germline CDR1 is DFQATT and CDR2 is SNEGSKA (reference sequence). V lost 8 bases to trimming and J lost 7 bases; unmatched junction nucleotides: 11. The CDR3 has 14 amino acids. CDR3 residues: CSIQGALNSEKLFF. CDR3 coding DNA: TGCAGTATACAGGGGGCGCTTAATAGTGAAAAACTGTTTTTT.

On this clonotype itself: A read error is possible here, since a much larger clone lies one base away. The chain is built from TRBV9 and TRBJ2-3, with 7 positions matching TRBD2. Germline CDR1 and CDR2: SGDLS and YYNGEE. V dropped 4 bases and J dropped 4; count of bases not matched to a gene: 15. The CDR3 has 17 residues. CDR3 sequence reads: CASSKRLASVDADTQYF. The CDR3 nucleotides read TGTGCCAGCAGCAAGAGACTAGCATCGGTCGACGCAGATACGCAGTATTTT.

A note on this clonotype: This sequence may be a read error, since a much larger clone differs from it by one base. The rearrangement uses TRBV10-3 and TRBJ2-7, with TRBD2 identical over 11 bases. CDR3 length equals 16 residues. The J segment lost 7 bases and the V segment lost 2 bases, leaving 10 bases of the junction unmatched. Germline V gives CDR1 ENHRY, CDR2 SYGVKD. CDR3 sequence: CAISERGLADNNEQYF. DNA of the CDR3: TGTGCCATCAGTGAGAGGGGACTAGCGGACAACAATGAGCAGTACTTC.

The chain joins TRBV2 to TRBJ2-1; TRBD2 agrees at 10 bases. Trimming took 5 bases from V and 3 from J; bases not matched to a gene: 4. Germline CDR1 and CDR2: SNHLY and FYNNEI. This CDR3 has 15 amino acids. DNA for the CDR3: TGTGCCAGCAGTCCTAGCGGGGGTAACTACAATGAGCAGTTCTTC. Protein: CASSPSGGNYNEQFF.

This clonotype appeared many times. This chain links TRBV12-5 with TRBJ2-7, with D tentatively TRBD1 or TRBD2 (5 bases each). Germline-derived CDR1 and CDR2 are LGHNT and FRNRAP. CDR3 length: 13 amino acids. With 5 bases removed from V and 4 bases from J, the gap between germline ends came to 12 bases. CDR3 DNA sequence: TGTGCTAGTGGTGGATCGGGGCTATACGAGCAGTACTTC. It translates to CASGGSGLYEQYF.

This clonotype was seen only a few times. This chain joins TRBV5-1 and TRBJ1-1; D is undetermined. The CDR3 totals 14 residues. CDR1 and CDR2 (germline): SGHRS, YFSETQ. V was trimmed by 0 bases and J by 8 bases, leaving 14 bases between them. The CDR3 DNA reads as TGCGCCAGCAGCTTGGACCCTCAGGAGGCGGAAGCTTTCTTT. Translated: CASSLDPQEAEAFF.

With regard to this clonotype: This may arise from a read error, as a much more abundant clone is one base away. The gene calls are TRBV5-1 and TRBJ2-3; D possibly uses TRBD1 or TRBD2 (5 bases each). With 0 bases removed from V and 6 bases from J, the gap between germline ends came to 14 bases. The germline gives CDR1 SGHRS, CDR2 YFSETQ. CDR3 size: 15 residues. The CDR3 is CASSLEGREVDTQYF. CDR3 DNA sequence: TGCGCCAGCAGCTTGGAGGGGAGAGAGGTGGATACGCAGTATTTT.

The chain combines TRBV4-1 with TRBJ1-1; D unclear. With 3 bases removed from V and 3 bases from J, the gap between germline ends came to 11 bases. Germline loops: CDR1 MGHRA, CDR2 YSYEKL. This CDR3 region has 14 residues. This CDR3 is CASSHSDGYTEAFF. The CDR3 DNA sequence: TGCGCCAGCAGCCATTCGGACGGCTACACTGAAGCTTTCTTT.

This clonotype was found many times. This chain uses TRBV5-1 with TRBJ2-5; perhaps TRBD1 as D (5 bases). CDR1 is SGHRS, CDR2 YFSETQ, per germline. V lost 4 bases to trimming and J lost 5 bases, with 24 bases between them. The CDR3 consists of 17 residues. CDR3 nucleotide sequence: TGCGCCAGCAGCCGCCTCGGAGACAGTTCCTCTCGGGAGACCCAGTACTTC. Its protein is CASSRLGDSSSRETQYF.

Comments on this clonotype: A clone one base away is much larger, so this may be a read error. The V call is TRBV3-1, the J call TRBJ2-5; possibly TRBD1 for D (5 bases). The J call may be mistaken, given a closer DNA end match to TRBJ2-7. The CDR3 spans 15 residues. CDR1 is LGHDT, CDR2 YNNKEL, per germline (reference sequence). The CDR3 loop is CASSPSWGDPCEQYF. The CDR3 nucleotides read TGTGCCAGCAGCCCATCCTGGGGCGATCCCTGCGAGCAGTACTTC.

This clonotype came up many times. This chain connects TRBV6-5 to TRBJ2-3; tentatively, D is TRBD1 or TRBD2 (6 bases each). This CDR3 region has 16 residues. V gave up 2 bases and J gave up 3 bases, with 15 bases separating them. Germline V gives CDR1 MNHEY, CDR2 SVGAGI. The CDR3 nucleotides are TGTGCCAGCAGTTACGGCGTCGGGGGCTCAACAGATACGCAGTATTTT. Protein sequence: CASSYGVGGSTDTQYF.

This clonotype has a handful of counts. The genes are TRBV4-1 and TRBJ2-7; 7 bases are shared with TRBD2. CDR1 is MGHRA and CDR2 is YSYEKL in the germline V gene. This CDR3 spans 14 amino acids. J was trimmed by 2 bases and V by 4 bases; bases with no gene match: 5. The CDR3 reads CASSLRGSTYEQYF. The DNA of the CDR3 is TGCGCCAGCAGCCTTCGCGGGAGTACCTACGAGCAGTACTTC.

This clonotype appeared a few times. The chain links TRBV5-1 to TRBJ1-4; 7 bases are a match to TRBD1. CDR3 size: 15 residues. Germline lookup yields CDR1 SGHRS and CDR2 YFSETQ. Trimming at V came to 4 bases and at J to 5 bases, leaving 8 bases not matched to a gene. The CDR3 sequence: CASSVSTGLNEKLFF. The CDR3 bases are TGCGCCAGCAGCGTCTCGACAGGGCTGAATGAAAAACTGTTTTTT.

About this clonotype itself: Possible read error: a much larger clone is one base away. The chain recombines TRBV6-6 with TRBJ2-4; D is possibly TRBD1 or TRBD2 (5 bases each). This CDR3 has 15 amino acids. V lost 6 bases and J 15 bases, leaving 27 bases between the germline ends. CDR1 MNHNY and CDR2 SVGAGI come from the germline V gene (reference sequence). CDR3 coding DNA: TGTGCCAGCAGAGATCGTGAAGGGACCACCTACGAGCGGTACTTC. As protein: CASRDREGTTYERYF.

The sample holds one count of this clonotype. The CDR3 ends on some other residue instead of the conserved phenylalanine or tryptophan, so this is likely a read error. This chain connects TRBV14 to TRBJ2-5; D not certain. This CDR3 region has 17 residues. The V gene lost 0 bases and the J gene lost 0 bases, with 14 bases spanning the gap. CDR1 and CDR2 from the germline V gene are SGHDN and FVKESK. DNA of the CDR3: TGTGCCAGCAGCCAAGATAGCAGAACACCGTACCAAGAGACCCAGTACTGC. Protein product: CASSQDSRTPYQETQYC.

This clonotype was recorded many times. This chain connects TRBV7-9 to TRBJ2-7, with 10 bases aligning to TRBD2. There are 15 residues in the CDR3. Germline V gene data show CDR1 as SEHNR and CDR2 as FQNEAQ (reference sequence). The V gene end was trimmed by 3 bases and the J gene end by 5 bases; junction bases not matched to a gene: 7. CDR3 nucleotides: TGTGCCAGCAGCTTGGTGCTAGCGGGAGAGAACGAGCAGTACTTC. It specifies CASSLVLAGENEQYF.

A note on this clonotype: It may be a read error: a sequence one base away is much more abundant. This chain connects TRBV28 to TRBJ2-1; 11 bases are a match to TRBD2. The CDR3 has 19 amino acids. Per the germline V gene, CDR1 is MDHEN and CDR2 is SYDVKM. Losses at the gene ends were 5 bases for V and 6 bases for J; bases not matched to a gene: 18. The CDR3 coding sequence is TGTGCCAGCAGTCGAACCGTCGGGCTAGCGGGAGGTGCGGGCAATGAGCAGTTCTTC. This translates into CASSRTVGLAGGAGNEQFF.

This clonotype was seen a handful of times. The chain recombines TRBV7-8 with TRBJ2-7; no clear D gene. Germline V lookup: CDR1 SGHVS, CDR2 FQNEAQ. The V end was cut by 1 base, the J end by 3 bases, with 10 bases between. The CDR3 is 14 amino acids. The CDR3 DNA follows: TGTGCCAGCAGCTTAGGCGTTCCGGTCTACGAGCAGTACTTC. Encoded protein: CASSLGVPVYEQYF.

This clonotype was found many times. The chain carries TRBV5-1 and TRBJ2-7; D perhaps matches TRBD2 (5 bases). V was clipped by 0 bases and J by 3 bases, with 13 bases between them. This CDR3 region has 15 residues. Germline CDR1 is SGHRS and CDR2 is YFSETQ. CDR3 sequence reads: CASSLDPGGNYEQYF. As DNA, the CDR3 is TGCGCCAGCAGCTTGGATCCAGGAGGTAACTACGAGCAGTACTTC.

The rearrangement joins TRBV14 to TRBJ1-1; 10 bases line up with TRBD1. The V and J ends lost 4 bases and 6 bases, in that order; junction bases with no gene match: 8. CDR1 and CDR2 (germline): SGHDN, FVKESK. This CDR3 spans 15 amino acids. As DNA, the CDR3 is TGTGCCAGCAGCCGTCAGACAGGGGGCCATTCTGAAGCTTTCTTT. Translation gives CASSRQTGGHSEAFF.

This clonotype occurred many times. This sequence joins TRBV12-5 and TRBJ1-1, with D possibly matching TRBD1 (5 bases). The V gene's germline CDR1 is LGHNT and CDR2 FRNRAP. The CDR3 spans 15 residues. V was pared by 2 bases and J by 3 bases, with 13 bases between. CDR3: CASGLSTGGDTEAFF. CDR3 nucleotides: TGTGCTAGTGGTTTGAGTACAGGAGGAGACACTGAAGCTTTCTTT.

Worth noting for this clonotype: Possible read error: a much larger clone is one base away. The chain carries TRBV10-3 and TRBJ1-4; D uncertain. Deletions cut 5 bases from V and 0 bases from J, with 7 bases between. Germline CDR1 and CDR2: ENHRY and SYGVKD. The CDR3 extends over 14 amino acids. CDR3 in amino acids: CAISQESTNEKLFF. Written as DNA, the CDR3 is TGTGCCATCAGTCAGGAATCAACTAATGAAAAACTGTTTTTT.

Notes on this clonotype: A much larger clone differs by one base, so this may be a read error. V usage is TRBV29-1 and J usage is TRBJ2-5; D is undetermined. TRBJ2-7 explains the end of the DNA better; the J call may be wrong. Germline V gene lookup returns CDR1 SQVTM and CDR2 ANQGSEA. This CDR3 is 14 amino acids long. CDR3 in DNA: TGCAGCGTCGTCAGGCAGTGGAGCTCCTACGAGCAGTACTTC. Its translation: CSVVRQWSSYEQYF.

The V and J genes are TRBV30 and TRBJ2-7; no clear D. Between the trimmed V and J ends, which lost 2 bases and 7 bases, there was a span of 15 bases. The germline CDR1 and CDR2 sequences are GTSNPN and SVGIG (reference sequence). The CDR3 is 13 amino acids. Here the CDR3 DNA reads TGTGCCTGGAGTCTGGGCAGAACGCTTGAGCAGTACTTC. Protein product: CAWSLGRTLEQYF.